This is a list of T cell receptor beta chains from one sample in a study of blood T cell repertoires in COVID-19. TCRdb keeps only in-frame clones here, not all; method: immunoSEQ multiplex PCR. The sample comprises under 300,000 clones, 80% to 95% of which are singletons, and approximately 2% rests with the top ten. Sequencing was done on a sample of PBMCs or T cells enriched from blood (not recorded which). These receptors all come from a woman between 18 and 29 years old who had recovered from COVID-19. The CDR3 runs from the conserved cysteine through the conserved F or W. The D gene is left open where the match is weak. Size is stated for part of the rows, as once, few or many counts, or as a class when the clone is expanded.

d_call	v_call	j_call	clone_size	cdr3_nt	cdr3_aa
TRBD1	TRBV18	TRBJ1-2	NA	TGTGCCAGCTCACCATCAGGGGCGGGACAGGTGCATGGCTACACCTTC	CASSPSGAGQVHGYTF
NA	TRBV12-5	TRBJ1-5	NA	TGTGCTAGTGGCCGAGGGGGGGGGAATCAGCCCCAGCATTTT	CASGRGGGNQPQHF
TRBD1	TRBV7-2	TRBJ1-3	NA	TGTGCCTCCAACAGGGGCGCAGTAGACACCATATATTTT	CASNRGAVDTIYF
NA	TRBV28	TRBJ2-1	NA	TGTGCCAGCAGTCGCCAGGGTTGGAACAATGAGCAGTTCTTC	CASSRQGWNNEQFF
TRBD1	TRBV7-8	TRBJ2-1	few	TGTGCCAGCAGCGCGAGTGGTTGGACAGGGTCCTACAATGAGCAGTTCTTC	CASSASGWTGSYNEQFF
TRBD1	TRBV19	TRBJ2-7	NA	TGTGCCAGTAGTGTACGACAGGGCAGGGACTACGAGCAGTACTTC	CASSVRQGRDYEQYF
NA	TRBV7-3	TRBJ1-1	NA	TGTGCCAGCAGCTTAATGGCCACTGGCGGGGGGACTGAAGCTTTCTTT	CASSLMATGGGTEAFF
TRBD1	TRBV11-2	TRBJ1-3	NA	TGTGCCAGCAGCCAATCCAGACAGGGAGACACCATATATTTT	CASSQSRQGDTIYF
NA	TRBV4-1	TRBJ2-1	NA	TGCGCCAGCAGCCAGCTTCGCACCCAGGGCAATGAGCAGTTCTTC	CASSQLRTQGNEQFF
TRBD1	TRBV20-1	TRBJ1-5	NA	TGCAGTGCTAGTGACAGGGTACGGGATCAGCCCCAGCATTTT	CSASDRVRDQPQHF
NA	TRBV19	TRBJ1-1	NA	TGTGCCAGTATAGACGCCAGGGCCTCCAGTCTGAACACTGAAGCTTTCTTT	CASIDARASSLNTEAFF
TRBD2	TRBV28	TRBJ2-1	NA	TGTGCCAGCAGCGAAAGGGAGGCTAGCGGGGGAAATGAGCAGTTCTTC	CASSEREASGGNEQFF
NA	TRBV28	TRBJ1-1	once	TGTGCCAGCAGTTTACTTAATTCCGGGGACACTGAAGCTTTCTTT	CASSLLNSGDTEAFF
NA	TRBV27	TRBJ1-5	once	TGTGCCAGCAGTCCTACGGGATGGGGGACAATCAATCAGCCCCAGCATTTT	CASSPTGWGTINQPQHF
TRBD2	TRBV5-4	TRBJ2-1	NA	TGTGCCAGCAGCTTGGCCGGGGCGGGGGGGCCGAATGAGCAGTTCTTC	CASSLAGAGGPNEQFF
NA	TRBV29-1	TRBJ2-7	NA	TGCAGCGTTGGTGGCCAGGGGGAGCAGTACTTC	CSVGGQGEQYF
NA	TRBV19	TRBJ2-1	NA	TGTGCCAGTAGCATAGGCGGGTCCGCTCTGGGGCAGTTCTTC	CASSIGGSALGQFF